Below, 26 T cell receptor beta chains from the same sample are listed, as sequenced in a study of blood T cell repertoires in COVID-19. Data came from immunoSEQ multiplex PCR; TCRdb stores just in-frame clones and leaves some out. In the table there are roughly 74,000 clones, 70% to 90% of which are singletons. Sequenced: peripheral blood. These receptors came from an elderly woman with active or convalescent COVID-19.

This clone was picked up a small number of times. CDR3 amino acids: CASSGEGTDTQYF. The CDR3 coding sequence is TGTGCCAGTAGCGGGGAGGGGACAGATACGCAGTATTTT. This rearrangement joins TRBV19 to TRBJ2-3, with TRBD2 matching over 7 bases. Germline CDR1 is LNHDA and CDR2 is SQIVND (reference sequence). V gave up 6 bases and J gave up 3 bases; unmatched junction bases: 3. The CDR3 totals 13 residues.

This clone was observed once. The CDR3 nucleotides read TGTGCCAGTAGTATAGCGAGGGCGCAGCCCCAGCATTTT. Translated, it gives CASSIARAQPQHF. V gene TRBV19 combines with J gene TRBJ1-5; no clear D. Per germline, CDR1 LNHDA and CDR2 SQIVND (reference sequence). The CDR3 is made up of 13 amino acids. Between the trimmed V and J ends, which lost 1 base and 7 bases, there was a span of 8 bases.

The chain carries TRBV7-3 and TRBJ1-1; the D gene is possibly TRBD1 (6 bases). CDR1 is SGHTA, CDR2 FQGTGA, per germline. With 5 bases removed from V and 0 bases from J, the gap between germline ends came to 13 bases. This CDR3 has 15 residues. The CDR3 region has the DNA TGTGCCAGCAGCGCTGGACAGTTTGTGAACACTGAAGCTTTCTTT. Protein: CASSAGQFVNTEAFF.

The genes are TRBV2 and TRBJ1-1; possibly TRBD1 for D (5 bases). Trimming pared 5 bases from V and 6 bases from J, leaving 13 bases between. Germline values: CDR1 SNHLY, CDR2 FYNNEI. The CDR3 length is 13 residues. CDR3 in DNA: TGTGCCAGCAGTCCTCGCGAAGGGGCTGAAGCTTTCTTT. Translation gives CASSPREGAEAFF.

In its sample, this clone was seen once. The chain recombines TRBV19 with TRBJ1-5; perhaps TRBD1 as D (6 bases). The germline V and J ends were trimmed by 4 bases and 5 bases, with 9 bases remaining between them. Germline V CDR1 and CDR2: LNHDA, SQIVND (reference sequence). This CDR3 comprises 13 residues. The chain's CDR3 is CASSTSGDQPQHF. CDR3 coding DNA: TGTGCCAGTAGTACTTCAGGGGATCAGCCCCAGCATTTT.

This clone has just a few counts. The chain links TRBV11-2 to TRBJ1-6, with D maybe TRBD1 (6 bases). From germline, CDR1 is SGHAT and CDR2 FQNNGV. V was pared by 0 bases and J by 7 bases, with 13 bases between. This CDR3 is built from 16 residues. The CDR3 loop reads CASSLDLLQGNSPLHF. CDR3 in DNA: TGTGCCAGCAGCTTAGATCTGTTACAGGGCAATTCACCCCTCCACTTT.

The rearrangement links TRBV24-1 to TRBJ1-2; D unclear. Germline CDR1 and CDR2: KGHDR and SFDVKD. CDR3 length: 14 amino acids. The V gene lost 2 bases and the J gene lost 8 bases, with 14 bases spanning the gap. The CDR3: CATSDSWREGGYTF. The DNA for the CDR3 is TGTGCCACCAGTGATTCGTGGAGGGAGGGCGGCTACACCTTC.

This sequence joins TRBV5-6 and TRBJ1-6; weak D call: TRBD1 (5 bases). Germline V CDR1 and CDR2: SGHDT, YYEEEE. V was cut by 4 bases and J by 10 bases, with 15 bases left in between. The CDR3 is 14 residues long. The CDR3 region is CASSTGWQGSPLHF. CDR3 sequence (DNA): TGTGCCAGCAGCACCGGCTGGCAGGGATCACCCCTCCACTTT.

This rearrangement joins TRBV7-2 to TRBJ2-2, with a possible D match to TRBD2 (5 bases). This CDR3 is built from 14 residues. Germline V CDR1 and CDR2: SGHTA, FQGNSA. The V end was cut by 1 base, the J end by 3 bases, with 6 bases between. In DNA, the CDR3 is TGTGCCAGCAGCTTAGGAGGGTACACCGGGGAGCTGTTTTTT. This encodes CASSLGGYTGELFF.

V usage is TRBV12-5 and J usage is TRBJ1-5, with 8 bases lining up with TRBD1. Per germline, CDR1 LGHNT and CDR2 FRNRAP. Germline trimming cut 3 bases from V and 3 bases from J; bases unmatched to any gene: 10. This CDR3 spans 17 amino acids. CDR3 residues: CASGFLRGTGINQPQHF. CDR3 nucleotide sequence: TGTGCTAGTGGTTTCCTAAGGGGGACAGGAATCAATCAGCCCCAGCATTTT. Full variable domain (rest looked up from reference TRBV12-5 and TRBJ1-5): DARVTQTPRHKVTEMGQEVTMRCQPILGHNTVFWYRQTMMQGLELLAYFRNRAPLDDSGMPKDRFSAEMPDATLATLKIQPSEPRDSAVYFCASGFLRGTGINQPQHFGDGTRLSIL.

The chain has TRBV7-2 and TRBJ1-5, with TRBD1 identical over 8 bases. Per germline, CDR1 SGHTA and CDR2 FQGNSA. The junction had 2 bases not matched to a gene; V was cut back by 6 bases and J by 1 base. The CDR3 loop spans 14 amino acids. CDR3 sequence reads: CASRRTGSNQPQHF. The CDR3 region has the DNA TGTGCCAGCAGACGGACAGGGAGCAATCAGCCCCAGCATTTT. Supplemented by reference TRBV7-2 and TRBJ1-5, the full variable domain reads GAGVSQSPSNKVTEKGKDVELRCDPISGHTALYWYRQSLGQGLEFLIYFQGNSAPDKSGLPSDRFSAERTGGSVSTLTIQRTQQEDSAVYLCASRRTGSNQPQHFGDGTRLSIL.

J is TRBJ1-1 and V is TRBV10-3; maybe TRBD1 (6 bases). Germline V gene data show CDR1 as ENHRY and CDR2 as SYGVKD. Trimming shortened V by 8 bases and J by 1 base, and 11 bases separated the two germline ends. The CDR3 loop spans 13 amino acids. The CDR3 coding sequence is TGTGCCATCCGACAGGAGCCGAACACTGAAGCTTTCTTT. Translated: CAIRQEPNTEAFF.

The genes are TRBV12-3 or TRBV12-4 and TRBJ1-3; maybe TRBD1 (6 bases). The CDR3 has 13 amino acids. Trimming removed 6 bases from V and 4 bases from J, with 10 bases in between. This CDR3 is CASSQGRGNTIYF. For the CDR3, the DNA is TGTGCCAGCAGCCAGGGGCGCGGAAACACCATATATTTT.

The CDR3: CASSQDQEVNEKLFF. CDR3 in DNA: TGTGCCAGCAGCCAAGATCAGGAAGTTAATGAAAAACTGTTTTTT. This sequence joins TRBV4-2 and TRBJ1-4, with unresolved D. Germline CDR1 LGHNA, CDR2 YNFKEQ. The CDR3 has 15 amino acids. Trimming stripped 0 bases from V and 4 bases from J, with 9 bases between.

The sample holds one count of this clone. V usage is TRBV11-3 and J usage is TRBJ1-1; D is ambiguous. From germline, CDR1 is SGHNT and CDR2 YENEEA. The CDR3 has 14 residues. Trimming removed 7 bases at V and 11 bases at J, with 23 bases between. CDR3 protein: CASTFPPGSRGAFF. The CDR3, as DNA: TGTGCCAGCACCTTCCCCCCAGGCTCCCGTGGGGCTTTCTTT. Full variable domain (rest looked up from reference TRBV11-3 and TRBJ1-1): EAGVVQSPRYKIIEKKQPVAFWCNPISGHNTLYWYLQNLGQGPELLIRYENEEAVDDSQLPKDRFSAERLKGVDSTLKIQPAELGDSAVYLCASTFPPGSRGAFFGQGTRLTVV.

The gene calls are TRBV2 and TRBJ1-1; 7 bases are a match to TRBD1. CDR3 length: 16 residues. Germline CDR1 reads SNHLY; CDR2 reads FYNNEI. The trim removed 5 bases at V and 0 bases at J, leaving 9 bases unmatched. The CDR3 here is CASSSQGTALNTEAFF. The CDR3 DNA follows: TGTGCCAGCAGTAGCCAAGGGACAGCCTTGAACACTGAAGCTTTCTTT.

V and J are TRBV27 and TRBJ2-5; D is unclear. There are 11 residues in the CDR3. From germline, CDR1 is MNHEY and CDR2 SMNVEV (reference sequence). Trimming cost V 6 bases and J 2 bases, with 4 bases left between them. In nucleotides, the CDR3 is TGTGCCAGCAGGACACAAGAGACCCAGTACTTC. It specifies CASRTQETQYF.

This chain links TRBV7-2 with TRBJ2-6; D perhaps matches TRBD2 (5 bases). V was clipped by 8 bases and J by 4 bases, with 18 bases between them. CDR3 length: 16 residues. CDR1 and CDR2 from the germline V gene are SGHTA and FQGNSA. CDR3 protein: CASPIRRTPGANVLTF. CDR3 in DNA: TGTGCCAGCCCCATCAGGAGGACGCCCGGGGCCAACGTCCTGACTTTC.

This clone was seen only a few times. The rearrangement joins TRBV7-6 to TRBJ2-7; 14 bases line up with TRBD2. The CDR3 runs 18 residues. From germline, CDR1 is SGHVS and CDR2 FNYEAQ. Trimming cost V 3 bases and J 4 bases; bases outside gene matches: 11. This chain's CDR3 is CASSFRGAGTSGSYEQYF. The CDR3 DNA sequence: TGTGCCAGCAGCTTTAGGGGGGCTGGGACTAGCGGGAGTTACGAGCAGTACTTC.

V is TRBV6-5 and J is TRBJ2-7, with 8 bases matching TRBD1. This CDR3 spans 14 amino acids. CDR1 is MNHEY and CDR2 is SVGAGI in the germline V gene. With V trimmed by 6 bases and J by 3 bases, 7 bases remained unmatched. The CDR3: CASSAGTGNYEQYF. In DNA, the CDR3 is TGTGCCAGCAGCGCCGGGACAGGAAACTACGAGCAGTACTTC.

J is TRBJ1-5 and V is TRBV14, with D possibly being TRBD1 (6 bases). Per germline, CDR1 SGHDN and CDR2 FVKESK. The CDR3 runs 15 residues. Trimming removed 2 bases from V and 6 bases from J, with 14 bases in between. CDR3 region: CASSQTGSGRQPQHF. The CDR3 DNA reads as TGTGCCAGCAGCCAAACAGGGAGCGGACGTCAGCCCCAGCATTTT.

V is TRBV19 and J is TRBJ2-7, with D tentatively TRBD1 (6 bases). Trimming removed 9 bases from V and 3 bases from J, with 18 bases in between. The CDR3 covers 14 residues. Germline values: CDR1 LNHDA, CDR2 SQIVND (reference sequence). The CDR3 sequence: CASSVSGVFYEQYF. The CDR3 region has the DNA TGTGCCAGCTCAGTGTCAGGGGTTTTCTACGAGCAGTACTTC.

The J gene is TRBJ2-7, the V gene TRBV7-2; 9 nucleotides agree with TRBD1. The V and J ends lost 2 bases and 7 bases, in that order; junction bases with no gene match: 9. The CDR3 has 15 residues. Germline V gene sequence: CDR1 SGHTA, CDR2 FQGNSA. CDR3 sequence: CASSLTGQGSLEQYF. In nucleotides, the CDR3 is TGTGCCAGCAGCTTAACGGGACAGGGATCTTTGGAGCAGTACTTC.

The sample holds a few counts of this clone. The CDR3 DNA follows: TGTGCCAGCAGCTTAGGGGGCCCTTACGAGCAGTACTTC. It translates to CASSLGGPYEQYF. The rearrangement joins TRBV7-2 to TRBJ2-7; D is perhaps TRBD1 (5 bases). The CDR3 is 13 residues long. Per germline, CDR1 SGHTA and CDR2 FQGNSA. The ends were cut back, 1 base at V and 4 bases at J, with 8 bases in the middle.

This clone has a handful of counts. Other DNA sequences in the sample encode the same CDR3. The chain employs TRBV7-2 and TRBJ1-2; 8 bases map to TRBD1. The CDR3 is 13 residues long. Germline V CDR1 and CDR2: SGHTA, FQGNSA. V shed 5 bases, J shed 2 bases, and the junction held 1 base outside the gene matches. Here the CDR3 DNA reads TGTGCCAGCAGCCGGGACAGGAACTATGGCTACACCTTC. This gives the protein CASSRDRNYGYTF.

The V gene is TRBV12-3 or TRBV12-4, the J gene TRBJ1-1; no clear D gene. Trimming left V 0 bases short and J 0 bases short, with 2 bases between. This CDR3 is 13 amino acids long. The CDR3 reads CASSLALNTEAFF. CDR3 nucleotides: TGTGCCAGCAGTTTAGCCTTGAACACTGAAGCTTTCTTT.